This paragraph covers one T cell receptor beta chain sequence. The data stem from a study of T-cell reconstitution after alpha-beta-depleted transplantation in children. Molecular barcoding with unique molecular identifiers was used for the TCRbeta library. A single record per CDR3 protein comes from TCRdb applying MiXCR to the PCR reads. This sample has some 390,000 distinct CDR3 sequences, with about a fifth found just once. CDR1 SNHLY and CDR2 FYNNEI come from the germline V gene. The CDR3 spans 15 residues. V was trimmed by 7 bases and J by 0 bases, leaving 12 bases between them. The chain carries TRBV2 and TRBJ2-2; tentatively, D is TRBD1 (6 bases). The sequence came from a human donor who donated a stem cell graft to a child with acute myeloid leukemia. The source was PBMCs from the stem cell graft donor, collected from the stem cell graft. CDR3 bases: TGTGCCAGCACCGCTGACAGGACGAACACCGGGGAGCTGTTTTTT. Translated, it gives CASTADRTNTGELFF.